The rows below give T cell receptor beta chains drawn from one sample of a study of T-cell memory formation after mild COVID-19. TCRdb reanalysed the 5' RACE reads using MiXCR and keeps one entry per CDR3 protein. The sample carries just over 60,000 distinct CDR3 sequences, less than 9.5% recorded once. The material sequenced was PBMCs or a T cell subset sorted from them (not recorded which). All receptors derive from a man between 18 and 29 years old who had mild COVID-19 (a few samples of this study predate the infection). Cell type and time point are not known. Each CDR3 is given with its conserved first and last residue. D genes are given only for firm matches. A row's size may be missing; if present it is once, few, many or a size class.

clone_size,j_call,v_call,d_call,cdr3_aa,cdr3_nt
few,TRBJ2-1,TRBV7-2,NA,CASRPRQGGTMVF,TGTGCCAGCAGACCAAGACAGGGTGGGACTATGGTCTTC
NA,TRBJ1-4,TRBV28,NA,CASRATGEKLFF,TGTGCCAGCAGGGCAACTGGGGAAAAACTGTTTTTT
NA,TRBJ1-2,TRBV28,TRBD1,CASNPGTGGDYGYTF,TGTGCCAGCAACCCCGGGACAGGGGGCGACTATGGCTACACCTTC
many,TRBJ2-7,TRBV7-9,TRBD1,CASSLAHSTGNEQYF,TGTGCCAGCAGCTTAGCCCACTCGACAGGGAACGAGCAGTACTTC
NA,TRBJ1-5,TRBV10-2,NA,CASREDGVRNQPQHF,TGCGCCAGCAGGGAGGACGGGGTACGCAATCAGCCCCAGCATTTT
few,TRBJ1-5,TRBV19,NA,CASRRGVNQPQHF,TGTGCCAGTAGAAGGGGTGTCAATCAGCCCCAGCATTTT
NA,TRBJ1-2,TRBV5-1,TRBD1,CASSLFPTGGGYTF,TGCGCCAGCAGCTTGTTCCCGACAGGGGGCGGCTACACCTTC
few,TRBJ2-7,TRBV4-1,TRBD1,CASSRQGLIYEQYF,TGCGCCAGCAGCCGACAGGGCCTCATCTACGAGCAGTACTTC
many,TRBJ2-1,TRBV29-1,NA,CSVEGIYNEQFF,TGCAGCGTTGAAGGCATATACAATGAGCAGTTCTTC
few,TRBJ1-4,TRBV20-1,NA,CSANSPGGSEKLFF,TGCAGTGCCAACAGTCCGGGGGGGAGTGAAAAACTGTTTTTT
few,TRBJ2-5,TRBV25-1,TRBD1,CASSPGQGFQETQYF,TGTGCCAGCAGTCCGGGACAGGGCTTCCAAGAGACCCAGTACTTC
NA,TRBJ1-2,TRBV12-3/TRBV12-4,NA,CASTPLAGALAGGYTF,TGTGCCAGCACTCCTCTCGCTGGGGCGTTAGCGGGTGGCTACACCTTC
few,TRBJ1-2,TRBV20-1,NA,CSATAGLLYGYTF,TGCAGTGCCACGGCGGGGCTCCTCTATGGCTACACCTTC
NA,TRBJ2-2,TRBV7-2,NA,CASSFKIGGNTGELFF,TGTGCCAGCAGCTTTAAAATTGGGGGGAACACCGGGGAGCTGTTTTTT
few,TRBJ1-1,TRBV12-3/TRBV12-4,NA,CASSLRVGGNTEAFF,TGTGCCAGCAGTTTACGCGTTGGCGGGAACACTGAAGCTTTCTTT
few,TRBJ2-1,TRBV7-3,TRBD2,CASSPGTSGGAGNEQFF,TGTGCCAGCAGCCCCGGGACTAGCGGGGGGGCCGGGAATGAGCAGTTCTTC